This T cell receptor (beta chain) is drawn from a study of T cell repertoires in cytomegalovirus infection. Study in general: Used in the study were CMV epitopes, some recently identified and HLA-C-restricted, others well-studied and HLA-B-restricted. Evidence of both CMV infection and a matching HLA type came from public TCR beta signatures.

MiXCR was run by TCRdb on the reads, yielding one entry per CDR3 protein. The table has around 570,000 distinct CDR3 sequences, about 40% seen once. Notes on the study in general: HLA-C-restricted TCR beta clonotypes specific for CMV led the ex vivo response.

The V and J ends lost 3 bases and 0 bases, in that order; junction bases with no gene match: 7. CDR3 size: 16 residues. Per the germline V gene, CDR1 is LGHNA and CDR2 is YSLEER. As regards this clonotype: Its antigen is not known.

The chain couples TRBV4-3 to TRBJ1-1; TRBD1 matches 7 bases. The sequenced sample was cultured PBMCs, obtained from culture after CMV antigen stimulation. This TCR was sampled from a human donor in good health (CMV status not recorded). Some clones in this sample may be carry-over from other donors' samples. The chain's CDR3 is CASSQSTGHMNTEAFF. CDR3 coding DNA: TGCGCCAGCAGCCAGTCGACAGGGCATATGAACACTGAAGCTTTCTTT.